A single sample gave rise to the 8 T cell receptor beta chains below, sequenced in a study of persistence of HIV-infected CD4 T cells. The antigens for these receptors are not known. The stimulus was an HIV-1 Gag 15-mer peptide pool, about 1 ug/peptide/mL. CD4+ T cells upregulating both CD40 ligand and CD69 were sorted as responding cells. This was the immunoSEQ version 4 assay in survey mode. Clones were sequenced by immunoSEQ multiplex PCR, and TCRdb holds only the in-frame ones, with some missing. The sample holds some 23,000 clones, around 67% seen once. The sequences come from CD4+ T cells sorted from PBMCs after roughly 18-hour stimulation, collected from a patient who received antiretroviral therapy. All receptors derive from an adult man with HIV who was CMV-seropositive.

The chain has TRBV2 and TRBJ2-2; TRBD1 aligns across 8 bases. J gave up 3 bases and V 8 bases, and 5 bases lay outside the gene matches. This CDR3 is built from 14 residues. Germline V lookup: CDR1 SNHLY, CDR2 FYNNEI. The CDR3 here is CASGRQGYTGELFF. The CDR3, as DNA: TGTGCCAGCGGGAGACAGGGGTACACCGGGGAGCTGTTTTTT. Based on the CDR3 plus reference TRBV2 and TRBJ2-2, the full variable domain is EPEVTQTPSHQVTQMGQEVILRCVPISNHLYFYWYRQILGQKVEFLVSFYNNEISEKSEIFDDQFSVERPDGSNFTLKIRSTKLEDSAMYFCASGRQGYTGELFFGEGSRLTVL.

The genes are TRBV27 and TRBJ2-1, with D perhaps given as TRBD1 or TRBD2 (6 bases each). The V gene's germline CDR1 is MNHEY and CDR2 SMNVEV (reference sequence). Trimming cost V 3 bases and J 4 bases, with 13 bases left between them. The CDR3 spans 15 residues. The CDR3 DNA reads TGTGCCAGCAGTTTTTGGGGGGCCCAGTACAATGAGCAGTTCTTC. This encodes CASSFWGAQYNEQFF.

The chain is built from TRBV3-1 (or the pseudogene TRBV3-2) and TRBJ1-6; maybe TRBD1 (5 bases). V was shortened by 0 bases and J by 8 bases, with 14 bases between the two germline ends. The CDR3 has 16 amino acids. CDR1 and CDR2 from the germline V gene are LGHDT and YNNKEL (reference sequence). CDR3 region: CASSQDRPGGYSPLHF. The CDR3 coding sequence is TGTGCCAGCAGCCAAGATCGCCCGGGGGGTTATTCACCCCTCCACTTT.

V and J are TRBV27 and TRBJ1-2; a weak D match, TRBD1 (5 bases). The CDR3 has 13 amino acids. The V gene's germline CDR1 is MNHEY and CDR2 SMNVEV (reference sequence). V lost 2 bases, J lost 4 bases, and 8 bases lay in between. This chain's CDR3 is CASSLQGPYGYTF. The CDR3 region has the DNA TGTGCCAGCAGTTTACAGGGCCCCTATGGCTACACCTTC.

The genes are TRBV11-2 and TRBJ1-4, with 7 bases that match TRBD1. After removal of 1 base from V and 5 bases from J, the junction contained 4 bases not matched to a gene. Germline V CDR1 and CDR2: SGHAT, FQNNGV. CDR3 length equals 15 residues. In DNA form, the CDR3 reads TGTGCCAGCAGCTTAGGGGACAGAGACAATGAAAAACTGTTTTTT. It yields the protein CASSLGDRDNEKLFF. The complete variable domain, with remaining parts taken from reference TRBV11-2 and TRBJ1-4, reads EAGVAQSPRYKIIEKRQSVAFWCNPISGHATLYWYQQILGQGPKLLIQFQNNGVVDDSQLPKDRFSAERLKGVDSTLKIQPAKLEDSAVYLCASSLGDRDNEKLFFGSGTQLSVL.

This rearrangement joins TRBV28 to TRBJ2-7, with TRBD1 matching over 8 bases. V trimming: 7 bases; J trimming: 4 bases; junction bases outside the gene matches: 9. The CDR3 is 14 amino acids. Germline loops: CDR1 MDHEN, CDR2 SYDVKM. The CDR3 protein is CASKPQGAGYEQYF. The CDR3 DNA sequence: TGTGCCAGCAAGCCCCAGGGGGCCGGGTACGAGCAGTACTTC.

The CDR3 spells CASSLRPGRESTDTQYF. Written as DNA, the CDR3 is TGTGCCAGCAGCTTACGCCCCGGACGGGAGAGCACAGATACGCAGTATTTT. The V call is TRBV7-3, the J call TRBJ2-3, with D maybe TRBD2 (6 bases). The CDR3 extends over 17 amino acids. V was shortened by 2 bases and J by 0 bases, with 15 bases between the two germline ends. The germline V gene encodes CDR1 SGHTA and CDR2 FQGTGA.

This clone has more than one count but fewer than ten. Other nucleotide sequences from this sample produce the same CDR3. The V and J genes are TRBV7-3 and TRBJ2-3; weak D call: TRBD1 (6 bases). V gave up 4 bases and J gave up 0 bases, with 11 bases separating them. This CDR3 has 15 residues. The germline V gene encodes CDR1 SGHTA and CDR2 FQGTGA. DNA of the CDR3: TGTGCCAGCAGCTCCCTGGGACAAAGCACAGATACGCAGTATTTT. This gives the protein CASSSLGQSTDTQYF.